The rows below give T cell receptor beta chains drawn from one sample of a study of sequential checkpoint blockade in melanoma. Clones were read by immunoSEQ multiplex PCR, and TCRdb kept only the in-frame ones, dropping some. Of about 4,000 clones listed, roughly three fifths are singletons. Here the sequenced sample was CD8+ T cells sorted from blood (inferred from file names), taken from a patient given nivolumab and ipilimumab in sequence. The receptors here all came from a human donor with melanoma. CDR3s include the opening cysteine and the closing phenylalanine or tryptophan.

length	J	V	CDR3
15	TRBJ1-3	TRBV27	CASSLDRGRGNTIYF
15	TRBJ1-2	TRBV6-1	CASSGYRATNYGYTF
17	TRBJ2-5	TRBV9	CASSVAGSGGGGSTQYF
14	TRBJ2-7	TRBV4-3	CASSPPGQGSEQYF
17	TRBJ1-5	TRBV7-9	CASSLSGGDRPNQPQHF
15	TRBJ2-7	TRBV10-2	CASSQTGEVGYEQYF
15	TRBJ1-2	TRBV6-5	CASSGYRATNYGYTF
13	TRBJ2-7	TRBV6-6	CASSYSLSYEQYF
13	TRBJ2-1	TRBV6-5	CASSYYRADEQFF
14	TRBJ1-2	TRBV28	CASSFRQGAVGYTF
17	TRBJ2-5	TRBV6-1	CAISESPRTSSQETQYF
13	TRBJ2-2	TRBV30	CAWSVSVSGELFF
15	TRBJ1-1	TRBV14	CASSQVKTGLTEAFF
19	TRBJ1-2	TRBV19	CAPGHDSGTVNPQGYGYTF
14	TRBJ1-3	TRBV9	CASSVGSSGNTIYF
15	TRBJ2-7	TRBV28	CASSVSGTGPYEQYF